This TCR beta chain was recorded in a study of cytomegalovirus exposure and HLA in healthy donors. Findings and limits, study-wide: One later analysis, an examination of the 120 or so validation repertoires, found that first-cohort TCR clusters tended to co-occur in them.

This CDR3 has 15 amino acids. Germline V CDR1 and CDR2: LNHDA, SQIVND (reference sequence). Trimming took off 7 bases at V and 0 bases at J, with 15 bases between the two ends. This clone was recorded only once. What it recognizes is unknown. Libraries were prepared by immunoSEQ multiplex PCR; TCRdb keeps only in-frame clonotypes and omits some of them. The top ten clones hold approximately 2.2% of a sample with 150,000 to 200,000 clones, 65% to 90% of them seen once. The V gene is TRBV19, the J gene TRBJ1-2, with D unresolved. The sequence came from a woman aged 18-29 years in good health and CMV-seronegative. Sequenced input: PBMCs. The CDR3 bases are TGTGCCAGTACTAATTCGAAAGTTACTAACTATGGCTACACCTTC. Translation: CASTNSKVTNYGYTF. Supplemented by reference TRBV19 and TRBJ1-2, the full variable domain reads DGGITQSPKYLFRKEGQNVTLSCEQNLNHDAMYWYRQDPGQGLRLIYYSQIVNDFQKGDIAEGYSVSREKKESFPLTVTSAQKNPTAFYLCASTNSKVTNYGYTFGSGTRLTVV.